Included here is one TCR beta chain sequence, with context. The sample holds many counts of this clonotype. Its antigen has not been determined. Qualities for individual bases were not recorded, and no much larger clone is one base off. Preparation of the library involved 5' RACE. TCRdb shows the sequencer as NextSeq 500. In the TCR library protocol, a unique molecular identifier was attached to each TCR cDNA molecule so that PCR and sequencing errors could be corrected. Concerning the study's data processing: Decombinator tools were used for TCR identification, UMI-based error correction and CDR3 extraction. TCRs above a frequency of 2 per 1,000, corresponding to the top 1% of the tumor frequency distribution, were defined as expanded. Rényi diversity was computed with the R vegan package after subsampling each repertoire 100 times to 5,000 TCRs. CDR3 similarity networks were built from amino acid triplet string-kernel similarity, with CDR3s being connected when pairwise similarity was above 0.82. In-frame beta chains were kept once TCRdb had trimmed the public reads at Q25 with fastp and called clones with MiXCR. Each entry is one CDR3 protein sequence, shown with its most common DNA and genes. What appears here as the V and J calls and clone size reflects TCRdb's work, not the paper's. The sample table records tens of thousands of distinct CDR3 sequences; less than 8.5% of these occur just once. The top ten clones comprise about 2.6% of the sample.

The CDR3 runs 15 amino acids, cysteine and phenylalanine included. Only CDR3 DNA is held: 45 bases, read in frame from base 1. Taken from the germline V gene, the CDR1 and CDR2 loops are SGHRS and YFSETQ. V and J are truncated by 0 bases and 2 bases respectively, leaving an intervening sequence of 6 bases. The sample belongs to a study of spatial heterogeneity in lung cancer (dated by TCRdb to 2018 to 2020). About the study as a whole: Beta-chain transcripts were consistently detected in greater numbers than alpha-chain transcripts, which likely reflected higher beta-chain transcript abundance. TCR alpha and beta repertoires were quantitatively compared across multiple tumor regions, matched nontumor lung and blood in non-small cell lung cancer. Both alpha and beta chains were TCR-sequenced in 210 or so tumor regions, roughly 70 matched nontumor lung samples and 56 PBMC samples obtained at surgery. TCR repertoire features were related to nonsynonymous mutation counts determined by whole-exome sequencing of tumor tissue. In the raw uncorrected reads, each unique combination of TCR and UMI appeared on average more than ten times. General study outcomes and caveats: Ubiquitous expanded tumor TCRs were detected in blood more often at tumor resection than at routine follow-up. Additional single-cell paired TCR alpha and beta sequencing was considered necessary to confirm, at a functional level, the hypothesis that regional TCRs recognize regional mutations.

The intended sense of this specimen's time point label: sample taken at primary tumor resection. For TCR sequencing, whole RNA was extracted from tumor and nontumor lung tissue, or from cryopreserved PBMC samples, and no cell sorting was done. Donors were 65 to 85 patients with early-stage, untreated non-small cell lung cancer from the lung TRACERx cohort. Patients were selected for TCR sequencing only if sufficient RNA was available from at least two tumor regions. The sequence derives from a female donor with early-stage non-small cell lung cancer. The rearranged segments are TRBV5-1 and TRBJ2-6; a confident D gene designation cannot be given. This material consisted of PBMCs, taken at surgery. The nucleotide sequence reads TGCGCCAGCAGCTTGGACTGGACTGGGGCCAACGTCCTGACTTTC. Translation gives CASSLDWTGANVLTF.